The 32 T cell receptor beta chains below come from one sample, sequenced in a study of T cell changes during pregnancy in multiple sclerosis. Assay used: immunoSEQ multiplex PCR; TCRdb lists only in-frame clones, some missing. The sample holds approximately 41,000 clones; 90% to 95% are singletons and the top ten take roughly 8.1%. The material sequenced was CD8+ T cells from peripheral blood mononuclear cells, taken in the third trimester of pregnancy. These TCRs come from a female donor with multiple sclerosis, enrolled in a pregnancy study.

J is TRBJ2-7 and V is TRBV11-2; D is undetermined. The length of the CDR3 is 14 residues. Germline CDR1 SGHAT, CDR2 FQNNGV. Between the trimmed V and J ends, which lost 1 base and 3 bases, there was a span of 10 bases. The CDR3 sequence is CASSLGQSYYEQYF. CDR3 bases: TGTGCCAGCAGCTTAGGCCAGTCATACTACGAGCAGTACTTC.

CDR3 sequence reads: CSVEERGGRFAYEQYF. CDR3 nucleotide sequence: TGCAGCGTTGAAGAACGCGGGGGGCGCTTCGCCTACGAGCAGTACTTC. This chain joins TRBV29-1 and TRBJ2-7; 8 bases are shared with TRBD2. Trimming removed 0 bases from V and 2 bases from J; junction bases left unmatched: 9. Germline assignment: CDR1 SQVTM and CDR2 ANQGSEA. CDR3 size: 16 residues.

The chain couples TRBV6-6 to TRBJ2-1; D perhaps matches TRBD1 (6 bases). CDR3 length: 15 amino acids. The V end lost 0 bases, the J end lost 8 bases, and 14 bases lay between the germline ends. Germline values: CDR1 MNHNY, CDR2 SVGAGI (reference sequence). Here the CDR3 reads CASSYSDRLQDEQFF. Written as DNA, the CDR3 is TGTGCCAGCAGTTACTCCGACAGGCTCCAGGATGAGCAGTTCTTC.

The chain joins TRBV27 to TRBJ1-6; D gene unclear. The CDR3 consists of 15 residues. Germline CDR1 and CDR2: MNHEY and SMNVEV (reference sequence). The V gene lost 1 base and the J gene lost 3 bases, with 7 bases spanning the gap. CDR3 DNA sequence: TGTGCCAGCAGTTTATTGGGAGACTATAATTCACCCCTCCACTTT. Its translation: CASSLLGDYNSPLHF.

This sequence joins TRBV4-1 and TRBJ2-7; 7 positions match TRBD2. Germline V gene lookup returns CDR1 MGHRA and CDR2 YSYEKL. The CDR3 spans 14 residues. Trimming cost V 1 base and J 3 bases; bases outside gene matches: 3. CDR3 bases: TGCGCCAGCAGCCAAGCCCGGGACTACTACGAGCAGTACTTC. It specifies CASSQARDYYEQYF.

V and J are TRBV9 and TRBJ2-3, with D unclear. CDR1 is SGDLS, CDR2 YYNGEE, per germline. There are 14 residues in the CDR3. V was trimmed by 7 bases and J by 0 bases, leaving 12 bases between them. This CDR3 reads CASAHSLSTDTQYF. DNA for the CDR3: TGTGCCAGCGCACACAGCCTTAGCACAGATACGCAGTATTTT.

This chain connects TRBV29-1 to TRBJ2-7; 8 nucleotides match TRBD2. Germline V CDR1 and CDR2: SQVTM, ANQGSEA. This CDR3 is 13 amino acids long. Here the CDR3 reads CTTSGGAPYEQYF. In DNA form, the CDR3 reads TGCACGACCTCGGGGGGGGCACCCTACGAGCAGTACTTC.

In its sample, this clone was seen once. The chain is built from TRBV5-4 and TRBJ1-1; no clear D gene. V lost 6 bases to trimming and J lost 3 bases, with 12 bases between them. Germline values: CDR1 SGHNT, CDR2 YYREEE (reference sequence). The CDR3 covers 13 residues. This chain's CDR3 is CASTPPGDTEAFF. CDR3 sequence (DNA): TGTGCCAGCACCCCCCCGGGAGACACTGAAGCTTTCTTT.

The genes are TRBV28 and TRBJ2-7, with D uncertain. Germline V gene sequence: CDR1 MDHEN, CDR2 SYDVKM. The V gene lost 3 bases and the J gene lost 6 bases, with 12 bases spanning the gap. This CDR3 comprises 13 residues. In DNA, the CDR3 is TGTGCCAGCAGTTTTGCCCTCTCTAGCGAGCAGTACTTC. Translation gives CASSFALSSEQYF.

This chain joins TRBV7-8 and TRBJ2-7; D might be TRBD1 (6 bases). Trimming pared 4 bases from V and 4 bases from J, leaving 23 bases between. Germline CDR1 is SGHVS and CDR2 is FQNEAQ. The CDR3 spans 17 residues. CDR3 region: CASSSTGTPQNTYEQYF. CDR3 bases: TGTGCCAGCAGCTCAACCGGGACACCCCAAAACACGTACGAGCAGTACTTC. The entire variable domain, with the rest obtained from reference TRBV7-8 and TRBJ2-7, is as follows: GAGVSQSPRYKVAKRGQDVALRCDPISGHVSLFWYQQALGQGPEFLTYFQNEAQLDKSGLPSDRFFAERPEGSVSTLKIQRTQQEDSAVYLCASSSTGTPQNTYEQYFGPGTRLTVT.

The chain couples TRBV29-1 to TRBJ2-2; 7 positions agree with TRBD1. Trimming took 5 bases from V and 2 from J; bases not matched to a gene: 5. The CDR3 is 14 residues long. The V gene's germline CDR1 is SQVTM and CDR2 ANQGSEA. The CDR3 spells CSVQGQSNTGELFF. DNA of the CDR3: TGCAGCGTTCAGGGACAGAGCAACACCGGGGAGCTGTTTTTT.

The CDR3, as DNA: TGTGCCAGCAGACTAGCGGGAGTAGGTTATGAGCAGTTCTTC. Translating it yields CASRLAGVGYEQFF. The rearrangement links TRBV27 to TRBJ2-1; the match to TRBD2 covers 11 bases. The CDR3 sequence is 14 residues long. CDR1 and CDR2 (germline): MNHEY, SMNVEV (reference sequence). With 6 bases clipped from V and 8 bases from J, the junction kept 6 bases outside the gene matches.

The sample holds one count of this clone. This rearrangement joins TRBV15 to TRBJ1-5; D is unclear. This CDR3 has 15 residues. V lost 4 bases to trimming and J lost 3 bases, with 13 bases between them. Germline CDR1 and CDR2: LNHNV and YYDKDF (reference sequence). CDR3 residues: CATSMGMVLNQPQHF. In DNA, the CDR3 is TGTGCCACCAGCATGGGCATGGTCCTCAATCAGCCCCAGCATTTT. Full variable domain (rest looked up from reference TRBV15 and TRBJ1-5): DAMVIQNPRYQVTQFGKPVTLSCSQTLNHNVMYWYQQKSSQAPKLLFHYYDKDFNNEADTPDNFQSRRPNTSFCFLDIRSPGLGDTAMYLCATSMGMVLNQPQHFGDGTRLSIL.

This chain joins TRBV28 and TRBJ2-7; TRBD2 agrees at 10 bases. CDR1 is MDHEN, CDR2 SYDVKM, per germline. CDR3 length: 15 residues. The trim removed 5 bases at V and 5 bases at J, leaving 9 bases unmatched. Here the CDR3 reads CASSILAGVDDEQYF. CDR3 in DNA: TGTGCCAGCAGTATCCTAGCGGGAGTCGACGACGAGCAGTACTTC.

This chain's CDR3 is CASSPLVPGDTQYF. In DNA form, the CDR3 reads TGTGCCAGCAGTCCCCTAGTGCCGGGAGATACGCAGTATTTT. The chain joins TRBV27 to TRBJ2-3; D is uncertain. Germline V gene sequence: CDR1 MNHEY, CDR2 SMNVEV (reference sequence). The CDR3 is 14 amino acids. Trimming cost V 5 bases and J 5 bases, with 14 bases left between them.

This chain joins TRBV28 and TRBJ1-3; D is perhaps TRBD1 (6 bases). This CDR3 is built from 17 residues. Germline-derived CDR1 and CDR2 are MDHEN and SYDVKM. Trimming took 1 base from V and 0 from J, leaving 13 bases between them. CDR3 protein: CASSLLLRGGSGNTIYF. CDR3 nucleotide sequence: TGTGCCAGCAGTTTATTACTCAGGGGCGGCTCTGGAAACACCATATATTTT.

The V gene is TRBV11-2, the J gene TRBJ2-1; D may be TRBD2 (5 bases). Germline loops: CDR1 SGHAT, CDR2 FQNNGV. The length of the CDR3 is 15 residues. Trimming stripped 1 base from V and 2 bases from J, with 9 bases between. CDR3 protein: CASSLVLGAYNEQFF. The CDR3 DNA is TGTGCCAGCAGCTTAGTTTTGGGAGCCTACAATGAGCAGTTCTTC.

This CDR3 is CASSPGLAGTEYF. Written as DNA, the CDR3 is TGTGCCAGTAGTCCGGGACTAGCGGGGACGGAGTACTTC. The chain uses TRBV19 and TRBJ2-7; 13 positions match TRBD2. In germline, CDR1 is LNHDA, CDR2 SQIVND (reference sequence). The CDR3 contains 13 residues. The V segment lost 5 bases and the J segment 11 bases; nucleotides outside the gene matches: 6.

The gene calls are TRBV6-6 and TRBJ2-1; a possible D gene is TRBD2 (5 bases). V shed 5 bases and J shed 3 bases, with 8 bases lying between them. Germline V gene sequence: CDR1 MNHNY, CDR2 SVGAGI (reference sequence). The CDR3 is made up of 13 amino acids. CDR3 protein: CASSPRGYNEQFF. The CDR3 DNA follows: TGTGCCAGCAGTCCCCGGGGCTACAATGAGCAGTTCTTC.

This clone appeared a single time. The gene calls are TRBV7-2 and TRBJ2-4, with a weak D call TRBD2 (5 bases). V lost 5 bases and J lost 0, with 17 bases in between. The CDR3 consists of 17 residues. CDR1 is SGHTA and CDR2 is FQGNSA in the germline V gene. The CDR3: CASSPHSAGLAKNIQYF. Written as DNA, the CDR3 is TGTGCCAGCAGCCCACACTCGGCCGGACTAGCCAAAAACATTCAGTACTTC.

The chain uses TRBV2 and TRBJ2-1; D remains ambiguous. The CDR3 sequence is 14 residues long. V shed 10 bases and J shed 3 bases, with 16 bases lying between them. Germline V CDR1 and CDR2: SNHLY, FYNNEI. CDR3 amino acids: CATRPTSDYNEQFF. The CDR3 DNA reads as TGTGCCACCCGTCCTACGTCTGACTACAATGAGCAGTTCTTC.

The V and J genes are TRBV11-2 and TRBJ2-1, with 7 bases aligning to TRBD1. This CDR3 spans 15 amino acids. Germline trimming cut 4 bases from V and 1 base from J; bases unmatched to any gene: 4. Germline CDR1 and CDR2: SGHAT and FQNNGV. CDR3 amino acids: CASSSWDSSYNEQFF. The CDR3 DNA sequence: TGTGCCAGCAGCTCATGGGACAGTTCCTACAATGAGCAGTTCTTC.

The chain links TRBV4-3 to TRBJ2-7; 9 bases agree with TRBD1. The CDR3 extends over 17 amino acids. The germline V gene has CDR1 LGHNA and CDR2 YSLEER. Losses at the gene ends were 0 bases for V and 5 bases for J; bases not matched to a gene: 11. The CDR3: CASSQDRGTGLIDEQYF. DNA of the CDR3: TGCGCCAGCAGCCAAGATAGAGGGACAGGGTTAATTGACGAGCAGTACTTC.

The chain joins TRBV28 to TRBJ1-5; D not resolved. The V end lost 2 bases, the J end lost 5 bases, and 10 bases lay between the germline ends. From germline, CDR1 is MDHEN and CDR2 SYDVKM. This CDR3 has 14 amino acids. The CDR3 region has the DNA TGTGCCAGCAGTTTAGTGGCAGACTATCAGCCCCAGCATTTT. Encoded protein: CASSLVADYQPQHF.

The rearrangement uses TRBV7-9 and TRBJ1-1; 8 bases are shared with TRBD1. CDR1 and CDR2 (germline): SEHNR, FQNEAQ (reference sequence). This CDR3 spans 16 amino acids. Trimming cost V 1 base and J 1 base; bases outside gene matches: 5. CDR3 protein: CASSLVGTGGNTEAFF. The CDR3 nucleotides read TGTGCCAGCAGCTTAGTTGGGACAGGCGGGAACACTGAAGCTTTCTTT. Full variable domain (outside the CDR3, taken from reference TRBV7-9 and TRBJ1-1): DTGVSQNPRHKITKRGQNVTFRCDPISEHNRLYWYRQTLGQGPEFLTYFQNEAQLEKSRLLSDRFSAERPKGSFSTLEIQRTEQGDSAMYLCASSLVGTGGNTEAFFGQGTRLTVV.

The gene calls are TRBV28 and TRBJ2-1; 9 bases are shared with TRBD2. CDR3 length: 17 residues. V shed 6 bases, J shed 2 bases, and the junction held 11 bases outside the gene matches. CDR1 is MDHEN, CDR2 SYDVKM, per germline. For the CDR3, the DNA is TGTGCCAGCAGACCCGGACTAGCGTCTGGCCCCTACAATGAGCAGTTCTTC. This codes for CASRPGLASGPYNEQFF.

This chain links TRBV9 with TRBJ2-3, with D unresolved. CDR3 size: 15 residues. Per the germline V gene, CDR1 is SGDLS and CDR2 is YYNGEE. The germline V and J ends were trimmed by 0 bases and 6 bases, with 14 bases remaining between them. The CDR3 DNA reads as TGTGCCAGCAGCGTAGGTCTCTCAGACGGGGATACGCAGTATTTT. This gives the protein CASSVGLSDGDTQYF.

The chain has TRBV6-1 and TRBJ2-1; 7 bases agree with TRBD1. The CDR3 runs 15 residues. Germline loops: CDR1 MNHNS, CDR2 SASEGT. With V trimmed by 3 bases and J by 4 bases, 6 bases remained unmatched. This CDR3 reads CASSDWDSLYNEQFF. CDR3 DNA sequence: TGTGCCAGCAGTGATTGGGACAGCCTTTACAATGAGCAGTTCTTC.

The chain employs TRBV9 and TRBJ2-2; TRBD2 matches 13 bases. V shed 4 bases and J 6 bases; nucleotides not matched to a gene: 9. The CDR3 contains 17 residues. Germline CDR1 is SGDLS and CDR2 is YYNGEE. In DNA form, the CDR3 reads TGTGCCAGCAGCTCTCCAGCCGGGACTAGCGGGGCCGGGGAGCTGTTTTTT. This sequence encodes CASSSPAGTSGAGELFF.

This clone was seen just once. The gene calls are TRBV2 and TRBJ1-2; maybe TRBD1 (5 bases). Trimming removed 6 bases at V and 7 bases at J, with 12 bases between. The CDR3 sequence is 12 residues long. The germline gives CDR1 SNHLY, CDR2 FYNNEI. CDR3 loop: CASRQGRGGYTF. The CDR3, as DNA: TGTGCCAGCAGGCAGGGCAGAGGTGGCTACACCTTC.

The chain employs TRBV15 and TRBJ2-7; the match to TRBD2 covers 7 bases. This CDR3 spans 16 amino acids. Germline CDR1 LNHNV, CDR2 YYDKDF (reference sequence). Trimming at V came to 0 bases and at J to 6 bases, leaving 11 bases not matched to a gene. CDR3: CATSREGTTYLGEQYF. The CDR3 nucleotides are TGTGCCACCAGCAGAGAGGGGACTACATACCTCGGCGAGCAGTACTTC.

J is TRBJ1-5 and V is TRBV5-8, with D possibly matching TRBD1 (5 bases). In germline, CDR1 is SGHTS, CDR2 YDEGEE. The CDR3 is made up of 16 amino acids. V dropped 0 bases and J dropped 0 bases, with 10 bases sitting between them. CDR3 bases: TGTGCCAGCAGCTTGGACAGGATTCCTAGCAATCAGCCCCAGCATTTT. Translating gives CASSLDRIPSNQPQHF.